A single sample gave rise to the 27 T cell receptor beta chains below, sequenced in a study of Ad26.COV2.S vaccination and SARS-CoV-2 variants. The table came from immunoSEQ multiplex PCR; TCRdb's copy has only in-frame clones and leaves some out. The profile shows about 480,000 clones, roughly nine tenths of them singletons. The treatment is: around 19 received Ad26.COV2.S at low or high dose, single or two shots; 5 received placebo; per-sample allocation not given. Samples were taken on day 63 after the first vaccine or placebo injection. This specimen consisted of peripheral blood, obtained in a trial of Ad26.COV2.S vaccine versus placebo. The receptors come from a person between 18 and 59 years old who received the Ad26.COV2.S COVID-19 vaccine or a placebo.

DNA for the CDR3: TGCGCCAGCAGCCCCAACGCGGGGGGGTTGAGAAATGAGCAGTTCTTC. Its protein product is CASSPNAGGLRNEQFF. The chain combines TRBV5-1 with TRBJ2-1; 9 nucleotides line up with TRBD2. This CDR3 has 16 residues. Germline loops: CDR1 SGHRS, CDR2 YFSETQ. Trimming cost V 4 bases and J 7 bases; bases outside gene matches: 12.

This clone showed up just once. The chain links TRBV6-6 to TRBJ2-3, with 7 bases fitting TRBD1. Germline V CDR1 and CDR2: MNHNY, SVGAGI (reference sequence). The CDR3 loop spans 14 amino acids. Trimming removed 2 bases from V and 3 bases from J; junction bases left unmatched: 2. CDR3 region: CASSYQGVTDTQYF. DNA of the CDR3: TGTGCCAGCAGTTACCAGGGGGTGACAGATACGCAGTATTTT.

The rearrangement uses TRBV19 and TRBJ1-3; maybe TRBD1 (6 bases). V gave up 4 bases and J gave up 4 bases, with 17 bases separating them. In germline, CDR1 is LNHDA, CDR2 SQIVND (reference sequence). The CDR3 spans 16 residues. CDR3 loop: CASSTISRGPGNTIYF. The CDR3 DNA is TGTGCCAGTAGTACGATTTCCAGGGGACCCGGAAACACCATATATTTT.

The chain uses TRBV6-2 or TRBV6-3 and TRBJ2-4, with 9 bases lining up with TRBD2. This CDR3 is 15 amino acids long. Germline V gives CDR1 MNHEY, CDR2 SVGEGT. V was pared by 4 bases and J by 4 bases, with 5 bases of the junction left unmatched. CDR3 sequence (DNA): TGTGCCAGCAGTTCCCCTACTAGCGGGAAAAACATTCAGTACTTC. It yields the protein CASSSPTSGKNIQYF.

The V gene is TRBV6-4, the J gene TRBJ2-1; possibly TRBD1 for D (6 bases). The V gene's germline CDR1 is MRHNA and CDR2 SNTAGT. Trimming took 2 bases from V and 6 from J, leaving 11 bases between them. This CDR3 has 14 residues. The chain's CDR3 is CASSDTRQVNEQFF. The DNA for the CDR3 is TGTGCCAGCAGTGACACCAGACAGGTCAATGAGCAGTTCTTC.

The chain links TRBV6-5 to TRBJ2-7, with a weak D call TRBD2 (5 bases). Germline V lookup: CDR1 MNHEY, CDR2 SVGAGI. CDR3 length: 13 amino acids. The V end lost 5 bases, the J end lost 3 bases, and 11 bases lay between the germline ends. In nucleotides, the CDR3 is TGTGCCAGCAGTCTGGACGGGAACTACGAGCAGTACTTC. It encodes CASSLDGNYEQYF.

The rearrangement uses TRBV5-6 and TRBJ2-2; the D is unclear. The CDR3 sequence is 12 residues long. The V end lost 1 base, the J end lost 6 bases, and 4 bases lay between the germline ends. Per germline, CDR1 SGHDT and CDR2 YYEEEE. CDR3 in amino acids: CASSLLPGELFF. CDR3 bases: TGTGCCAGCAGCTTGTTACCCGGGGAGCTGTTTTTT. Drawing the rest from reference TRBV5-6 and TRBJ2-2, the complete variable domain is DAGVTQSPTHLIKTRGQQVTLRCSPKSGHDTVSWYQQALGQGPQFIFQYYEEEERQRGNFPDRFSGHQFPNYSSELNVNALLLGDSALYLCASSLLPGELFFGEGSRLTVL.

This chain links TRBV30 with TRBJ1-1, with D tentatively TRBD1 (6 bases). CDR3 length equals 13 residues. The V gene's germline CDR1 is GTSNPN and CDR2 SVGIG (reference sequence). V lost 1 base to trimming and J lost 4 bases, with 10 bases between them. The CDR3 is CAWSEGGGTEAFF. DNA of the CDR3: TGTGCCTGGAGTGAGGGGGGCGGCACTGAAGCTTTCTTT.

This clone was seen ten or more times. The chain has TRBV7-9 and TRBJ1-4, with D maybe TRBD1 (5 bases). Germline lookup yields CDR1 SEHNR and CDR2 FQNEAQ (reference sequence). V was clipped by 0 bases and J by 11 bases, with 28 bases between them. The CDR3 loop spans 19 amino acids. The CDR3 nucleotides read TGTGCCAGCAGCTTAGCGCGTGGAGATATTCGCCGGGACGTCAATAAACTGTTTTTT. Translation gives CASSLARGDIRRDVNKLFF.

The V call is TRBV19, the J call TRBJ1-5, with unresolved D. V lost 3 bases to trimming and J lost 9 bases, with 12 bases between them. Looked up from germline, CDR1 is LNHDA and CDR2 is SQIVND (reference sequence). The CDR3 totals 13 residues. The CDR3 region is CASSIGPDRPQHF. The DNA of the CDR3 is TGTGCCAGTAGTATTGGGCCCGATCGGCCCCAGCATTTT. Using reference TRBV19 and TRBJ1-5 for the parts outside the CDR3, the full variable domain is DGGITQSPKYLFRKEGQNVTLSCEQNLNHDAMYWYRQDPGQGLRLIYYSQIVNDFQKGDIAEGYSVSREKKESFPLTVTSAQKNPTAFYLCASSIGPDRPQHFGDGTRLSIL.

The chain joins TRBV9 to TRBJ2-1; 11 bases are shared with TRBD2. The CDR3 length is 16 residues. V was pared by 0 bases and J by 4 bases, with 3 bases of the junction left unmatched. CDR1 and CDR2 (germline): SGDLS, YYNGEE. CDR3 sequence reads: CASSVGGTSGYNEQFF. The CDR3 coding sequence is TGTGCCAGCAGCGTAGGGGGGACTAGCGGATACAATGAGCAGTTCTTC.

The gene calls are TRBV5-6 and TRBJ2-7, with a possible D match to TRBD1 (6 bases). The CDR3 is 14 residues long. CDR1 and CDR2 (germline): SGHDT, YYEEEE. Trimming left V 4 bases short and J 5 bases short, with 16 bases between. The DNA for the CDR3 is TGTGCCAGCAGCGTAAGCTTACAGGGCCACGAGCAGTACTTC. Its translation is CASSVSLQGHEQYF. The entire variable domain, with the rest obtained from reference TRBV5-6 and TRBJ2-7, is as follows: DAGVTQSPTHLIKTRGQQVTLRCSPKSGHDTVSWYQQALGQGPQFIFQYYEEEERQRGNFPDRFSGHQFPNYSSELNVNALLLGDSALYLCASSVSLQGHEQYFGPGTRLTVT.

In this sample, this clone turned up once. The V call is TRBV28, the J call TRBJ1-2; TRBD1 agrees at 7 bases. The germline V gene encodes CDR1 MDHEN and CDR2 SYDVKM. Germline trimming cut 2 bases from V and 5 bases from J; bases unmatched to any gene: 2. The CDR3 has 13 amino acids. CDR3 sequence reads: CASSLGTEYGYTF. In DNA form, the CDR3 reads TGTGCCAGCAGTTTAGGGACAGAATATGGCTACACCTTC.

The chain carries TRBV9 and TRBJ2-7; D uncertain. The CDR3 has 15 residues. Trimming took 4 bases from V and 5 from J, leaving 19 bases between them. Germline-derived CDR1 and CDR2 are SGDLS and YYNGEE. DNA of the CDR3: TGTGCCAGCAGCCCCGCTGGTGCCCACAGAGACGAGCAGTACTTC. Its translation is CASSPAGAHRDEQYF.

This sequence joins TRBV7-2 and TRBJ2-1; the D is unclear. CDR1 and CDR2 (germline): SGHTA, FQGNSA. There are 15 residues in the CDR3. The V end lost 1 base, the J end lost 0 bases, and 7 bases lay between the germline ends. The CDR3, as DNA: TGTGCCAGCAGCTTAGGGTTCTCCTCCTACAATGAGCAGTTCTTC. It encodes CASSLGFSSYNEQFF.

This clone was counted a few times. The chain joins TRBV28 to TRBJ2-1; D not resolved. Germline V gives CDR1 MDHEN, CDR2 SYDVKM. V lost 8 bases and J 7 bases, leaving 9 bases between the germline ends. The CDR3 spans 11 residues. In DNA, the CDR3 is TGTGCCAGCCCCCTGGGAAATGAGCAGTTCTTC. Protein: CASPLGNEQFF.

J is TRBJ1-6 and V is TRBV4-2; the D is unclear. Germline CDR1 LGHNA, CDR2 YNFKEQ. Trimming took 1 base from V and 7 from J, leaving 11 bases between them. This CDR3 has 15 residues. This chain's CDR3 is CASSQASGENSPLHF. CDR3 in DNA: TGTGCCAGCAGCCAAGCATCTGGGGAAAATTCACCCCTCCACTTT.

The J gene is TRBJ1-1, the V gene TRBV7-2; D remains ambiguous. The CDR3 length is 12 residues. CDR1 and CDR2 from the germline V gene are SGHTA and FQGNSA. Deletions cut 0 bases from V and 7 bases from J, with 6 bases between. CDR3 in DNA: TGTGCCAGCAGCTTAGCGGGGTTTGAAGCTTTCTTT. Translation: CASSLAGFEAFF.

The CDR3 protein is CASSLSGTHQETQYF. DNA of the CDR3: TGTGCCAGCAGCTTAAGCGGGACCCACCAAGAGACCCAGTACTTC. V and J are TRBV7-3 and TRBJ2-5, with D possibly TRBD2 on 6 matching bases. The CDR3 spans 15 residues. The germline V gene has CDR1 SGHTA and CDR2 FQGTGA. The V end lost 1 base, the J end lost 0 bases, and 9 bases lay between the germline ends.

J is TRBJ1-2 and V is TRBV29-1; 8 nucleotides align to TRBD1. V lost 8 bases to trimming and J lost 0 bases; unmatched junction nucleotides: 5. Germline CDR1 is SQVTM and CDR2 is ANQGSEA. The CDR3 has 13 residues. CDR3 bases: TGCAGCACCTCAGGGGGCCCTAACTATGGCTACACCTTC. It encodes CSTSGGPNYGYTF.

CDR3: CASSAAGGRNQPQHF. The CDR3 DNA follows: TGTGCCAGCAGCGCGGCGGGAGGGCGCAATCAGCCCCAGCATTTT. The chain carries TRBV28 and TRBJ1-5, with D unresolved. CDR1 and CDR2 (germline): MDHEN, SYDVKM. This CDR3 is 15 amino acids long. The germline V and J ends were trimmed by 6 bases and 2 bases, with 14 bases remaining between them. The full variable domain, in which reference TRBV28 and TRBJ1-5 provide the parts outside the CDR3, is DVKVTQSSRYLVKRTGEKVFLECVQDMDHENMFWYRQDPGLGLRLIYFSYDVKMKEKGDIPEGYSVSREKKERFSLILESASTNQTSMYLCASSAAGGRNQPQHFGDGTRLSIL.

The chain employs TRBV18 and TRBJ2-7; 7 bases line up with TRBD1. From germline, CDR1 is KGHSH and CDR2 LQKENI. The V gene end was trimmed by 3 bases and the J gene end by 3 bases; junction bases not matched to a gene: 5. This CDR3 is 14 amino acids long. Here the CDR3 DNA reads TGTGCCAGCTCACCCATCACAGGGGACTACGAGCAGTACTTC. Translated: CASSPITGDYEQYF.

There are a few counts of this clone. This rearrangement joins TRBV9 to TRBJ2-3, with 12 bases matching TRBD2. The CDR3 is made up of 16 amino acids. With V trimmed by 6 bases and J by 4 bases, 9 bases remained unmatched. Per the germline V gene, CDR1 is SGDLS and CDR2 is YYNGEE. The CDR3 region has the DNA TGTGCCAGCACCGAGACTAGCGGGAGTGGGTCAGATACGCAGTATTTT. It encodes CASTETSGSGSDTQYF.

V is TRBV4-1 and J is TRBJ2-2, with a possible D match to TRBD1 (5 bases). Germline V CDR1 and CDR2: MGHRA, YSYEKL. The CDR3 totals 17 residues. V gave up 0 bases and J gave up 1 base, with 12 bases separating them. The CDR3 DNA reads TGCGCCAGCAGCCAAGATGATAACCAGGGGAACACCGGGGAGCTGTTTTTT. Protein product: CASSQDDNQGNTGELFF.

This rearrangement joins TRBV11-2 to TRBJ2-7, with D maybe TRBD1 (6 bases). Deletions cut 5 bases from V and 8 bases from J, with 10 bases between. Germline loops: CDR1 SGHAT, CDR2 FQNNGV. The length of the CDR3 is 11 residues. The CDR3 sequence: CASSPGAQQYF. In DNA, the CDR3 is TGTGCCAGCAGCCCAGGGGCCCAGCAGTACTTC. Based on the CDR3 plus reference TRBV11-2 and TRBJ2-7, the full variable domain is EAGVAQSPRYKIIEKRQSVAFWCNPISGHATLYWYQQILGQGPKLLIQFQNNGVVDDSQLPKDRFSAERLKGVDSTLKIQPAKLEDSAVYLCASSPGAQQYFGPGTRLTVT.

The rearrangement uses TRBV5-6 and TRBJ2-1, with 10 bases lining up with TRBD2. The V segment lost 5 bases and the J segment 2 bases; nucleotides outside the gene matches: 10. The V gene's germline CDR1 is SGHDT and CDR2 YYEEEE. The CDR3 is 17 residues long. The chain's CDR3 is CASSPRGLAGAYNEQFF. In DNA form, the CDR3 reads TGTGCCAGCAGTCCTAGGGGGCTAGCGGGAGCCTACAATGAGCAGTTCTTC.

The chain has TRBV24-1 and TRBJ2-7, with 12 bases that match TRBD2. With V trimmed by 3 bases and J by 11 bases, 4 bases remained unmatched. CDR3 length equals 13 residues. Germline values: CDR1 KGHDR, CDR2 SFDVKD. The CDR3 spells CATSDTTSGGKYF. As DNA, the CDR3 is TGTGCCACCAGTGATACGACTAGCGGGGGCAAGTACTTC.